The rows below give T cell receptor beta chains drawn from one sample of a study of early T cells in non-severe SARS-CoV-2 infection. A single record per CDR3 protein comes from TCRdb applying MiXCR to the 5' RACE reads. The sample contains tens of thousands of distinct CDR3 sequences, less than 15% of which appear only once. Source: whole blood, taken at baseline. The receptor source for this set is an adult who was a healthcare worker with PCR-confirmed SARS-CoV-2 infection or an uninfected control (not recorded which). The conserved cysteine and the conserved F or W are not part of the CDR3 here. Size tells how often a clone was seen (once, few, many) or the class of an expanded clone, and some rows leave it out.

J gene | clone size | V gene | CDR3 protein
TRBJ1-1 | few | TRBV21-1 | ASSKAQGYTEAF
TRBJ2-7 | NA | TRBV7-8 | ASSPGDFGAYEQY
TRBJ2-5 | many | TRBV29-1 | SVERGPETQY
TRBJ1-2 | many | TRBV28 | ASSNSGLGTGAYGYT
TRBJ2-2 | few | TRBV20-1 | SARGLRAGELF
TRBJ1-2 | many | TRBV21-1 | ASSKEPGDYGYT
TRBJ2-4 | NA | TRBV5-6 | ASSGRDGKRNIQY
TRBJ1-2 | many | TRBV5-1 | ASSTGGQDYGYT
TRBJ1-5 | NA | TRBV4-2 | ASSQGQGRRQPQH
TRBJ2-1 | NA | TRBV18 | ASSRQGLQSYNEQF
TRBJ2-7 | NA | TRBV7-3 | ASSLNPQGSEQY
TRBJ1-2 | NA | TRBV4-3 | ASSQEGLGYGYT
TRBJ1-2 | many | TRBV6-1 | ASSEAQDGYGYT
TRBJ2-1 | NA | TRBV12-3/TRBV12-4 | ASSSGGLLYNEQF
TRBJ1-6 | NA | TRBV5-1 | ASSFRDMNNSPLH
TRBJ2-1 | NA | TRBV9 | ASSPAPSPLGNEQF
TRBJ2-2 | NA | TRBV30 | ARTSGNTGELF
TRBJ2-2 | NA | TRBV24-1 | ATRAAPGTGELF
TRBJ2-1 | few | TRBV7-9 | ASSNSGGSHNEQF
TRBJ2-3 | NA | TRBV7-8 | ASSLGGNTDTQY
TRBJ2-7 | NA | TRBV11-2 | ASSPRAGSYEQY
TRBJ2-7 | NA | TRBV6-6 | ASRGDLGGEQY
TRBJ1-1 | few | TRBV4-1 | ASSQVGARTEAF
TRBJ2-2 | NA | TRBV7-6 | AAQNTGELF
TRBJ2-4 | NA | TRBV7-2 | ASSLPARGKDIQY